The 32 T cell receptor beta chains below were found in one sample sequenced in a study of somatic mutations in cytotoxic T cells in rheumatoid arthritis. Produced via immunoSEQ multiplex PCR; TCRdb's table is partial and in-frame only. The sample shows a few thousand clones, around 80% of them seen only once. The specimen was CD8+ T cells sorted from blood. The receptor source for this set is an adult with rheumatoid arthritis.

This clone showed up just once. The chain combines TRBV4-1 with TRBJ1-2; maybe TRBD1 (5 bases). Trimming stripped 5 bases from V and 0 bases from J, with 13 bases between. Germline V gene sequence: CDR1 MGHRA, CDR2 YSYEKL. This CDR3 is built from 15 residues. Written as DNA, the CDR3 is TGCGCCAGCAGCTCACCGGGGCAAACTAACTATGGCTACACCTTC. Encoded protein: CASSSPGQTNYGYTF.

The genes are TRBV6-5 and TRBJ1-5; 7 positions match TRBD1. Germline V CDR1 and CDR2: MNHEY, SVGAGI. Trimming removed 4 bases from V and 2 bases from J; junction bases left unmatched: 5. CDR3 length equals 15 residues. In DNA form, the CDR3 reads TGTGCCAGCAGTTCGACAGGGTCAGGCAATCAGCCCCAGCATTTT. Its protein product is CASSSTGSGNQPQHF.

The V call is TRBV10-2, the J call TRBJ1-6; D is ambiguous. V was pared by 4 bases and J by 0 bases, with 7 bases between. The CDR3 has 15 residues. Germline lookup yields CDR1 WSHSY and CDR2 SAAADI. The CDR3 sequence: CASSGPDSYNSPLHF. DNA for the CDR3: TGCGCCAGCAGTGGGCCCGACTCCTATAATTCACCCCTCCACTTT.

V gene TRBV7-8 combines with J gene TRBJ2-3; no firm D call. The CDR3 is 14 amino acids. CDR1 is SGHVS, CDR2 FQNEAQ, per germline. V was shortened by 1 base and J by 2 bases, with 7 bases between the two germline ends. The CDR3: CASSLVGNTDTQYF. The CDR3, as DNA: TGTGCCAGCAGCTTAGTAGGAAACACAGATACGCAGTATTTT.

The V call is TRBV4-1, the J call TRBJ1-4; tentatively, D is TRBD1 (5 bases). V was pared by 3 bases and J by 3 bases, with 14 bases between. Germline assignment: CDR1 MGHRA and CDR2 YSYEKL. This CDR3 region has 16 residues. The CDR3 protein is CASSHDRQWANEKLFF. CDR3 sequence (DNA): TGCGCCAGCAGCCACGACCGACAGTGGGCTAATGAAAAACTGTTTTTT.

The chain links TRBV27 to TRBJ2-7; perhaps TRBD2 as D (7 bases). There are 16 residues in the CDR3. Germline V gives CDR1 MNHEY, CDR2 SMNVEV (reference sequence). Trimming left V 5 bases short and J 5 bases short, with 22 bases between. CDR3 residues: CASSPSPVGGPNEQYF. CDR3 nucleotides: TGTGCCAGCAGTCCTTCCCCAGTGGGGGGGCCGAACGAGCAGTACTTC.

Only one count was recorded for this clone. The chain couples TRBV10-3 to TRBJ1-5; no clear D gene. There are 15 residues in the CDR3. V was cut by 11 bases and J by 6 bases, with 23 bases left in between. The germline gives CDR1 ENHRY, CDR2 SYGVKD. The CDR3 loop is CASWGGRDQGQPQHF. Here the CDR3 DNA reads TGTGCCTCGTGGGGAGGAAGGGATCAAGGTCAGCCCCAGCATTTT.

V gene TRBV28 combines with J gene TRBJ1-5; D not resolved. Trimming pared 5 bases from V and 1 base from J, leaving 21 bases between. This CDR3 is 18 amino acids long. CDR1 MDHEN and CDR2 SYDVKM come from the germline V gene. The CDR3, as DNA: TGTGCCAGCAGTGGGGTCGATGCCGGGGTATGGAGCAATCAGCCCCAGCATTTT. It encodes CASSGVDAGVWSNQPQHF.

The V and J genes are TRBV5-1 and TRBJ2-7, with 7 bases identical to TRBD1. CDR1 is SGHRS, CDR2 YFSETQ, per germline. The CDR3 runs 13 residues. The V gene end was trimmed by 5 bases and the J gene end by 7 bases; junction bases not matched to a gene: 9. CDR3 amino acids: CASRPDRVQEQYF. CDR3 coding DNA: TGCGCCAGCAGGCCCGACAGGGTTCAGGAGCAGTACTTC.

The chain combines TRBV10-3 with TRBJ2-1; 10 nucleotides align to TRBD2. The CDR3 runs 16 residues. Germline-derived CDR1 and CDR2 are ENHRY and SYGVKD. V was pared by 0 bases and J by 4 bases, with 3 bases of the junction left unmatched. CDR3 amino acids: CAISESSSGSYNEQFF. For the CDR3, the DNA is TGTGCCATCAGTGAGTCCTCTAGCGGGAGTTACAATGAGCAGTTCTTC.

The V and J genes are TRBV11-3 and TRBJ2-3, with TRBD2 matching 9 bases. This CDR3 is 16 amino acids long. Germline assignment: CDR1 SGHNT and CDR2 YENEEA. Trimming cost V 5 bases and J 4 bases; bases outside gene matches: 10. DNA of the CDR3: TGTGCCAGCAGCGACCGTCGGCGGGGGGGCTCAGATACGCAGTATTTT. It translates to CASSDRRRGGSDTQYF.

CDR3 protein: CASSQTDRGQLFF. The DNA for the CDR3 is TGCGCCAGCAGCCAAACGGACAGGGGTCAACTGTTTTTT. The genes are TRBV5-1 and TRBJ1-4; 9 bases map to TRBD1. The germline CDR1 and CDR2 sequences are SGHRS and YFSETQ. This CDR3 is 13 amino acids long. Trimming at V came to 4 bases and at J to 12 bases, leaving 7 bases not matched to a gene. Supplemented by reference TRBV5-1 and TRBJ1-4, the full variable domain reads KAGVTQTPRYLIKTRGQQVTLSCSPISGHRSVSWYQQTPGQGLQFLFEYFSETQRNKGNFPGRFSGRQFSNSRSEMNVSTLELGDSALYLCASSQTDRGQLFFGSGTQLSVL.

The V call is TRBV19, the J call TRBJ1-1, with TRBD1 identical over 7 bases. Germline loops: CDR1 LNHDA, CDR2 SQIVND (reference sequence). The trim removed 5 bases at V and 1 base at J, leaving 1 base unmatched. This CDR3 region has 13 residues. The CDR3, as DNA: TGTGCCAGTAGTTACAGGGGGAACACTGAAGCTTTCTTT. Residues: CASSYRGNTEAFF.

The CDR3, as DNA: TGTGCCAGCAGACATGGGCCCTACTACGAGCAGTACTTC. Translated, it gives CASRHGPYYEQYF. The gene calls are TRBV6-5 and TRBJ2-7, with unresolved D. Trimming left V 6 bases short and J 3 bases short, with 12 bases between. CDR3 length: 13 amino acids. Germline V gene data show CDR1 as MNHEY and CDR2 as SVGAGI.

The V and J genes are TRBV15 and TRBJ1-2, with 9 nucleotides matching TRBD1. Germline CDR1 and CDR2: LNHNV and YYDKDF (reference sequence). This CDR3 region has 15 residues. Trimming took 3 bases from V and 5 from J; bases not matched to a gene: 7. CDR3 region: CATSSNRGLGYGYTF. In DNA, the CDR3 is TGTGCCACCAGCAGTAACAGGGGGCTTGGGTATGGCTACACCTTC.

The chain carries TRBV30 and TRBJ2-1; D not resolved. V was trimmed by 5 bases and J by 9 bases, leaving 14 bases between them. Germline V CDR1 and CDR2: GTSNPN, SVGIG (reference sequence). The CDR3 runs 12 residues. The CDR3 sequence: CAWSVTGTEQFF. The CDR3 coding sequence is TGTGCCTGGTCGGTAACCGGCACTGAGCAGTTCTTC.

CDR3 sequence reads: CASSSPEDEQYF. For the CDR3, the DNA is TGTGCCAGCAGCTCCCCGGAAGACGAGCAGTACTTC. The genes are TRBV7-2 and TRBJ2-7, with D uncertain. Trimming took off 4 bases at V and 5 bases at J, with 9 bases between the two ends. The V gene's germline CDR1 is SGHTA and CDR2 FQGNSA. The CDR3 consists of 12 residues.

This chain links TRBV7-3 with TRBJ2-1, with TRBD2 identical over 9 bases. The CDR3 runs to 14 residues. V lost 2 bases, J lost 6 bases, and 2 bases stayed unmatched. Germline V gene data show CDR1 as SGHTA and CDR2 as FQGTGA. CDR3 sequence reads: CASSLAGGLNEQFF. The CDR3 DNA is TGTGCCAGCAGCTTAGCGGGGGGGCTCAATGAGCAGTTCTTC.

The chain uses TRBV29-1 and TRBJ1-2, with 9 bases fitting TRBD1. Germline V gives CDR1 SQVTM, CDR2 ANQGSEA. This CDR3 spans 14 amino acids. V trimming: 3 bases; J trimming: 2 bases; junction bases outside the gene matches: 4. CDR3 nucleotide sequence: TGCAGCGTTGATTCAGGACAGGGGAACTATGGCTACACCTTC. Its translation is CSVDSGQGNYGYTF.

V is TRBV6-1 and J is TRBJ1-1; 8 bases are shared with TRBD1. CDR3 length: 14 residues. With 10 bases clipped from V and 3 bases from J, the junction kept 10 bases outside the gene matches. The germline gives CDR1 MNHNS, CDR2 SASEGT. Here the CDR3 DNA reads TGTGCCACCACGGAGGACAGGGCGTACACTGAAGCTTTCTTT. It is translated as CATTEDRAYTEAFF.

V gene TRBV5-4 combines with J gene TRBJ1-2, with 7 bases identical to TRBD1. Looked up from germline, CDR1 is SGHNT and CDR2 is YYREEE (reference sequence). The CDR3 runs to 15 residues. The V gene end was trimmed by 0 bases and the J gene end by 4 bases; junction bases not matched to a gene: 6. Here the CDR3 DNA reads TGTGCCAGCAGCTTGGACGGGACAGTTGGCTATGGCTACACCTTC. Translation gives CASSLDGTVGYGYTF.

This clone was seen a few times. The chain recombines TRBV9 with TRBJ2-2, with D tentatively TRBD2 (6 bases). Trimming shortened V by 6 bases and J by 3 bases, and 12 bases separated the two germline ends. This CDR3 comprises 14 residues. Germline CDR1 is SGDLS and CDR2 is YYNGEE. Written as DNA, the CDR3 is TGTGCCAGCACCAGTTGGGGGGACACCGGGGAGCTGTTTTTT. Its protein is CASTSWGDTGELFF.

CDR3 in amino acids: CASTEGDSNNYGYTF. The CDR3 DNA sequence: TGTGCCAGCACCGAGGGGGACAGTAATAACTATGGCTACACCTTC. The chain recombines TRBV9 with TRBJ1-2; 7 nucleotides agree with TRBD1. V shed 6 bases, J shed 1 base, and the junction held 9 bases outside the gene matches. The germline gives CDR1 SGDLS, CDR2 YYNGEE. The CDR3 extends over 15 amino acids. Using reference TRBV9 and TRBJ1-2 for the parts outside the CDR3, the full variable domain is DSGVTQTPKHLITATGQRVTLRCSPRSGDLSVYWYQQSLDQGLQFLIQYYNGEERAKGNILERFSAQQFPDLHSELNLSSLELGDSALYFCASTEGDSNNYGYTFGSGTRLTVV.

This clone showed up just once. This chain links TRBV28 with TRBJ1-6, with unresolved D. The germline V gene encodes CDR1 MDHEN and CDR2 SYDVKM. V lost 5 bases to trimming and J lost 3 bases, with 11 bases between them. CDR3 length equals 15 residues. CDR3 in amino acids: CASSGSADYNSPLHF. For the CDR3, the DNA is TGTGCCAGCAGTGGGTCCGCGGACTATAATTCACCCCTCCACTTT.

V and J are TRBV6-1 and TRBJ1-1; D may be TRBD1 (6 bases). This CDR3 contains 12 residues. Trimming stripped 8 bases from V and 7 bases from J, with 14 bases between. Looked up from germline, CDR1 is MNHNS and CDR2 is SASEGT. The CDR3, as DNA: TGTGCCAGCGACGGGGGGGCGGATGAAGCTTTCTTT. This sequence encodes CASDGGADEAFF.

The chain couples TRBV5-4 to TRBJ2-5; no reliable D call. This CDR3 spans 13 amino acids. With 1 base removed from V and 1 base from J, the gap between germline ends came to 5 bases. Looked up from germline, CDR1 is SGHNT and CDR2 is YYREEE (reference sequence). CDR3 region: CASSLPGQETQYF. In nucleotides, the CDR3 is TGTGCCAGCAGCTTGCCTGGCCAAGAGACCCAGTACTTC.

The chain combines TRBV4-1 with TRBJ1-2; tentative D call: TRBD1 (5 bases). The CDR3 covers 14 residues. Germline CDR1 and CDR2: MGHRA and YSYEKL. The ends were cut back, 4 bases at V and 8 bases at J, with 17 bases in the middle. CDR3 residues: CASSPFSGGGGYTF. CDR3 coding DNA: TGCGCCAGCAGCCCCTTCTCCGGGGGTGGCGGCTACACCTTC.

The chain links TRBV6-1 to TRBJ2-7; unclear D gene. V lost 4 bases and J lost 4, with 14 bases in between. The CDR3 spans 14 residues. Germline V lookup: CDR1 MNHNS, CDR2 SASEGT. The CDR3 coding sequence is TGTGCCAGCAGTGCCCAGTGGGCCGGGTACGAGCAGTACTTC. Protein product: CASSAQWAGYEQYF.

The chain uses TRBV11-1 and TRBJ2-1, with a weak D call TRBD2 (7 bases). Germline V gives CDR1 SGHAT, CDR2 FQDESV (reference sequence). V lost 3 bases, J lost 4 bases, and 13 bases lay in between. This CDR3 contains 15 residues. The chain's CDR3 is CASSFRGGTYNEQFF. CDR3 DNA sequence: TGTGCCAGCAGCTTTAGGGGGGGGACGTACAATGAGCAGTTCTTC.

This clone was detected only a few times. This chain connects TRBV4-1 to TRBJ1-2, with 8 bases lining up with TRBD1. Germline CDR1 MGHRA, CDR2 YSYEKL. CDR3 length: 13 amino acids. J lost 7 bases, V lost 8 bases, and 9 bases had no gene match. CDR3 region: CASGPRGRLGYTF. The CDR3 DNA follows: TGCGCCAGCGGACCCAGGGGGCGACTTGGCTACACCTTC.

In this sample, this clone turned up once. The chain recombines TRBV2 with TRBJ2-3, with TRBD1 matching over 9 bases. With 7 bases clipped from V and 2 bases from J, the junction kept 4 bases outside the gene matches. CDR1 is SNHLY, CDR2 FYNNEI, per germline. The CDR3 covers 14 residues. The CDR3 loop reads CASTGQGFTDTQYF. CDR3 bases: TGTGCCAGCACGGGACAGGGTTTCACAGATACGCAGTATTTT.

J is TRBJ2-2 and V is TRBV5-8, with D possibly matching TRBD1 (6 bases). From germline, CDR1 is SGHTS and CDR2 YDEGEE. The CDR3 covers 16 residues. The V end lost 0 bases, the J end lost 4 bases, and 13 bases lay between the germline ends. The CDR3 nucleotides read TGTGCCAGCAGCTTGGCACAGGGCCGTATCACCGGGGAGCTGTTTTTT. It is translated as CASSLAQGRITGELFF.